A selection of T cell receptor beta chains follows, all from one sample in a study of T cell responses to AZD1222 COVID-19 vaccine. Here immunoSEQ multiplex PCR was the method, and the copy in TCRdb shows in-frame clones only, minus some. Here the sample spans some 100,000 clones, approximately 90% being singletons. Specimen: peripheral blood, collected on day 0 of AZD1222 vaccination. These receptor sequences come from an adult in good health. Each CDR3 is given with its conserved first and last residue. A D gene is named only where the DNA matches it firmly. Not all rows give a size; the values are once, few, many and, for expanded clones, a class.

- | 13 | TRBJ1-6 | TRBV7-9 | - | TGTGCCAGCAGCTTAGAGGTGGGGGCGCCCCTCCACTTT | CASSLEVGAPLHF
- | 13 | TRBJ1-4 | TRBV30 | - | TGTGCCTGGAGTGTTCAGTCAGCCGAAAAACTGTTTTTT | CAWSVQSAEKLFF
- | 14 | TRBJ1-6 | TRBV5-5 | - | TGTGCCAGCAGCTTGGGATGGACTACTTCACCCCTCCACTTT | CASSLGWTTSPLHF
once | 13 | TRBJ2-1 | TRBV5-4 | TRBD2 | TGTGCCAGCAGCGAACCCGGGAGGCATGAGCAGTTCTTC | CASSEPGRHEQFF
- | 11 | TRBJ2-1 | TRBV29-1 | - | TGCAGCGTCGCCCCTTCGGGAGAGCAGTTCTTC | CSVAPSGEQFF
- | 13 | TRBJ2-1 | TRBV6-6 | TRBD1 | TGTGCCAGCAAGAAGGGACAGTACAATGAGCAGTTCTTC | CASKKGQYNEQFF
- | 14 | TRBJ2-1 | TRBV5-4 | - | TGTGCCAGCAGCTTGGAAGGCCGCCGTAATGAGCAGTTCTTC | CASSLEGRRNEQFF
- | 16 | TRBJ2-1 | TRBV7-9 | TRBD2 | TGTGCCAGCAGCTTAGGGGGACTAGTTGTCTACAATGAGCAGTTCTTC | CASSLGGLVVYNEQFF
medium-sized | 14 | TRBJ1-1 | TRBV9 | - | TGTGCCAGCAGCGAAGACTTGAGAGACACTGAAGCTTTCTTT | CASSEDLRDTEAFF
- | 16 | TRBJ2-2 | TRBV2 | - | TGTGCCAGCAGTGAAGAGGGGTTTGTGAACACCGGGGAGCTGTTTTTT | CASSEEGFVNTGELFF
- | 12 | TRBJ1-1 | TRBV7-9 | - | TGTGCCAGCAGCGCCGCGAACACTGAAGCTTTCTTT | CASSAANTEAFF
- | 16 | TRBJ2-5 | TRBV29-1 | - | TGCAGCGTCCGTAGGGCTATGGGATCTTTCGAAGAGACCCAGTACTTC | CSVRRAMGSFEETQYF
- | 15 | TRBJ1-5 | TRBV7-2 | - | TGTGCCAGCAGCTTAGTGGTGGGGAAAGGACAGCCCCAGCATTTT | CASSLVVGKGQPQHF
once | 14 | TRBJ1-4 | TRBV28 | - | TGTGCCAGCAGTCTTTGGAGGGGAGGTGAAAAACTGTTTTTT | CASSLWRGGEKLFF
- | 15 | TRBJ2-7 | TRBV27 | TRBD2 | TGTGCCAGCAGTTTAATTTCGGGGGGCTCCTACGAGCAGTACTTC | CASSLISGGSYEQYF
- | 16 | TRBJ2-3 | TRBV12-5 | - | TGTGCTAGTGCCACGGGGCGCGGGGCAAGCACAGATACGCAGTATTTT | CASATGRGASTDTQYF
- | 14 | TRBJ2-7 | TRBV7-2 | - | TGTGCCAGCAGCTTAGGGGGGCCGGAGCTCAGGCAGTACTTC | CASSLGGPELRQYF
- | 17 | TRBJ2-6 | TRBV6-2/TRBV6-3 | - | TGTGCCAGCAGTTACGCGGCACCCGGGGCTGGGGCCAACGTCCTGACTTTC | CASSYAAPGAGANVLTF
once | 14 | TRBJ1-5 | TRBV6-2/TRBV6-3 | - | TGTGCCAGCAGTTACGCGGGGGGCAATCAGCCCCAGCATTTT | CASSYAGGNQPQHF
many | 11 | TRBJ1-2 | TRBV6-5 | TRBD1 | TGTGCCAGCAGTCCAGGGACAGGTTACACCTTC | CASSPGTGYTF
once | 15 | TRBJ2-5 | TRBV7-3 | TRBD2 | TGTGCCAGCAGCTTAAGTAGCGGGGGAAAAGAGACCCAGTACTTC | CASSLSSGGKETQYF
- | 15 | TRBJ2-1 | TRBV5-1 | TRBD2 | TGCGCCAGCAGGGTCGCAGGGAGGGGTGACGCTGAGCAGTTCTTC | CASRVAGRGDAEQFF
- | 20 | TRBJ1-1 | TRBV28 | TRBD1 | TGTGCCAGCACCGAAGCCCCCAGCGCTTGGGGACAGCCCATGAACACTGAAGCTTTCTTT | CASTEAPSAWGQPMNTEAFF
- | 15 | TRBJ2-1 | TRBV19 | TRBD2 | TGTGCCAGTAGTATAGTCTCTAGCGGGAGAAATGAGCAGTTCTTC | CASSIVSSGRNEQFF
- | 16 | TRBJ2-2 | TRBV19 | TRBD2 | TGTGCCAGTATTCTGACTAGCGCCGCGAACACCGGGGAGCTGTTTTTT | CASILTSAANTGELFF
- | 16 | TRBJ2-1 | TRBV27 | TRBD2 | TGTGCCAGCAGTATATACACTAGCGGGAGGGCCGATGAGCAGTTCTTC | CASSIYTSGRADEQFF
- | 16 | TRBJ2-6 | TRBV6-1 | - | TGTGCCAGCAGTGAACGCAGGCTCTCTGGGGCCAACGTCCTGACTTTC | CASSERRLSGANVLTF
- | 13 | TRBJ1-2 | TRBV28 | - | TGTGCCAGCAGTCTTAAAGGGGGCTATGGCTACACCTTC | CASSLKGGYGYTF
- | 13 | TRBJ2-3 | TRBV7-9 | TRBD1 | TGTGCCAGCAGCTTACAACAGGGGGATACGCAGTATTTT | CASSLQQGDTQYF
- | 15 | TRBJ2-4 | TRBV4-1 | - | TGCGCCAGCAGCCAAGTAATTGCCGGGGGCGGCATTCAGTACTTC | CASSQVIAGGGIQYF
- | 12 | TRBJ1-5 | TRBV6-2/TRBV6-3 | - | TGTGCCAGCAGTTACTCGACTCAGCCCCAGCATTTT | CASSYSTQPQHF
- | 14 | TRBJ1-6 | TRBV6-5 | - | TGTGCCAGCAGCATCGACGGAAGCAATTCACCCCTCCACTTT | CASSIDGSNSPLHF
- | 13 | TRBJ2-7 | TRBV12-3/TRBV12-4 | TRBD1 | TGTGCCAGCAGTCGACAGGGGGCGGACGAGCAGTACTTC | CASSRQGADEQYF